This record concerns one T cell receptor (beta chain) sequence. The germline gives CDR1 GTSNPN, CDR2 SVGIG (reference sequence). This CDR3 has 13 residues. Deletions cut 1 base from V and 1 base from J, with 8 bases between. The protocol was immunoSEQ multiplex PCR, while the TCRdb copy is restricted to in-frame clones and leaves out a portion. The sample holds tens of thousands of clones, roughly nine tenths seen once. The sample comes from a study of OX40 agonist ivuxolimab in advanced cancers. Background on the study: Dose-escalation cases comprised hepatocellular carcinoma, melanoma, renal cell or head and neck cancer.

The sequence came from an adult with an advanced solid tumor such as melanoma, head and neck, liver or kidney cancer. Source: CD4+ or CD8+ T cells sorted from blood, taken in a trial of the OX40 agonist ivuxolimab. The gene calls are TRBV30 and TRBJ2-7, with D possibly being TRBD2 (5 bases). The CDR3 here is CAWSDGISYEQYF. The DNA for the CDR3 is TGTGCCTGGAGTGACGGGATATCCTACGAGCAGTACTTC.